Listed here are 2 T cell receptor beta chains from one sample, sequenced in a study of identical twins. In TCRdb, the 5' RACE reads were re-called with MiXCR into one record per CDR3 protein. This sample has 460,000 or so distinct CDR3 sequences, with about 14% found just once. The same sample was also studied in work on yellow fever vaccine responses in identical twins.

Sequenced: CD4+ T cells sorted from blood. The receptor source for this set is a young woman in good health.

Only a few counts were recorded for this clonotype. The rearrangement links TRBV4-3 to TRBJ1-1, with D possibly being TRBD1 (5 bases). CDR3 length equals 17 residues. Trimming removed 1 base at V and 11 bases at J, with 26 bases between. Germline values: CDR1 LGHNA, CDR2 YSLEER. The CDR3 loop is CASSQVLPTGQGGRAFF. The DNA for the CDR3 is TGCGCCAGCAGCCAAGTTTTACCGACGGGGCAGGGCGGCCGGGCTTTCTTT.

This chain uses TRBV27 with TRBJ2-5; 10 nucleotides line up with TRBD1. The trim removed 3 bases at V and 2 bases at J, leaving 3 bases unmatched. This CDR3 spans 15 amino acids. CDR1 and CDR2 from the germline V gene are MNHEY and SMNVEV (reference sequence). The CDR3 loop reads CASSFGTGAQETQYF. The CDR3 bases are TGTGCCAGCAGTTTCGGGACAGGGGCGCAAGAGACCCAGTACTTC.